What follows are 19 T cell receptor beta chains derived from one specimen sequenced in a study of T cell repertoires in cytomegalovirus infection. In TCRdb, the reads were re-called with MiXCR into one record per CDR3 protein. In the table there are about 490,000 distinct CDR3 sequences, about a quarter of which are singletons. The specimen was PBMCs. The receptors here all came from a human donor in good health (CMV status not recorded). Some clones in this sample may be carry-over from other donors' samples.

The chain is built from TRBV12-3 or TRBV12-4 and TRBJ1-2, with D tentatively TRBD1 (6 bases). V lost 6 bases and J lost 4, with 12 bases in between. CDR3 size: 13 residues. CDR3: CASRTDSLYGYTF. The CDR3 DNA follows: TGTGCCAGCAGAACGGACAGTCTCTATGGCTACACCTTC.

This clonotype was seen more than once but under ten times. The chain recombines TRBV28 with TRBJ1-2; no firm D call. Per germline, CDR1 MDHEN and CDR2 SYDVKM. This CDR3 is built from 13 residues. V was clipped by 8 bases and J by 4 bases, with 14 bases between them. The CDR3 DNA is TGTGCCAGCTTTCGGAAGGAGGGCTATGGCTACACCTTC. It translates to CASFRKEGYGYTF.

The rearrangement uses TRBV7-2 and TRBJ1-1, with D possibly TRBD1 on 5 matching bases. The germline V and J ends were trimmed by 3 bases and 1 base, with 12 bases remaining between them. Per germline, CDR1 SGHTA and CDR2 FQGNSA. There are 15 residues in the CDR3. As DNA, the CDR3 is TGTGCCAGCAGCTTTTGGGGCGGAGGGAACACTGAAGCTTTCTTT. This encodes CASSFWGGGNTEAFF.

This clonotype was found a few times. The genes are TRBV7-3 and TRBJ1-1; D not certain. CDR3 length: 13 residues. V was clipped by 6 bases and J by 4 bases, with 12 bases between them. Per germline, CDR1 SGHTA and CDR2 FQGTGA. The CDR3 protein is CASRITGSTEAFF. CDR3 DNA: TGTGCCAGCAGGATTACGGGTAGCACTGAAGCTTTCTTT.

The chain employs TRBV4-2 and TRBJ1-5, with D possibly matching TRBD1 (6 bases). Deletions cut 0 bases from V and 9 bases from J, with 15 bases between. Germline CDR1 LGHNA, CDR2 YNFKEQ. This CDR3 comprises 15 residues. The CDR3 spells CASSQDEEGVRPQHF. The CDR3 bases are TGTGCCAGCAGCCAAGACGAGGAGGGGGTAAGGCCCCAGCATTTT.

The rearrangement joins TRBV14 to TRBJ2-1, with D perhaps matching TRBD1 (6 bases). Trimming removed 3 bases at V and 8 bases at J, with 17 bases between. CDR3 length: 15 amino acids. Germline CDR1 is SGHDN and CDR2 is FVKESK. The CDR3 reads CASSQWVAGAYEQFF. The CDR3 bases are TGTGCCAGCAGCCAGTGGGTAGCAGGGGCGTATGAGCAGTTCTTC.

This clonotype was observed at least ten times. The chain recombines TRBV7-2 with TRBJ2-2; 16 bases align to TRBD2. This CDR3 has 17 residues. In germline, CDR1 is SGHTA, CDR2 FQGNSA. The ends lost 5 bases at V and 5 bases at J; junction bases unmatched: 5. CDR3 coding DNA: TGTGCCAGCAGCCCGGGACTAGCGGGAGGGTATACCGGGGAGCTGTTTTTT. Residues: CASSPGLAGGYTGELFF.

This clonotype came up once. This chain uses TRBV20-1 with TRBJ2-5; 8 positions agree with TRBD2. The V and J ends lost 3 bases and 1 base, in that order; junction bases with no gene match: 4. Germline CDR1 reads DFQATT; CDR2 reads SNEGSKA (reference sequence). This CDR3 comprises 14 residues. CDR3 region: CSARPGGTQETQYF. The CDR3 coding sequence is TGCAGTGCTAGGCCGGGAGGGACCCAAGAGACCCAGTACTTC.

This sequence joins TRBV11-2 and TRBJ2-3; TRBD2 is a possible D gene (5 bases). The V gene's germline CDR1 is SGHAT and CDR2 FQNNGV. The V gene lost 7 bases and the J gene lost 3 bases, with 8 bases spanning the gap. This CDR3 spans 12 amino acids. CDR3 loop: CASKWRTDTQYF. DNA of the CDR3: TGTGCCAGCAAGTGGAGGACAGATACGCAGTATTTT.

This chain links TRBV27 with TRBJ1-2; unclear D gene. Germline CDR1 and CDR2: MNHEY and SMNVEV (reference sequence). The CDR3 has 13 residues. V was trimmed by 8 bases and J by 8 bases, leaving 18 bases between them. The CDR3 nucleotides read TGTGCCAGCGGAGCTTTGGGTAGTTACGGCTACACCTTC. This encodes CASGALGSYGYTF.

This clonotype has only one observation. The chain employs TRBV29-1 and TRBJ2-7; 11 bases align to TRBD2. CDR1 and CDR2 from the germline V gene are SQVTM and ANQGSEA. The CDR3 contains 13 residues. Trimming cost V 5 bases and J 2 bases; bases outside gene matches: 2. The CDR3 DNA follows: TGCAGCGTTTTTAGCGGGAGGGCCTACGAGCAGTACTTC. As protein: CSVFSGRAYEQYF.

This chain connects TRBV5-1 to TRBJ2-1; the D is unclear. Germline CDR1 is SGHRS and CDR2 is YFSETQ. Trimming removed 1 base at V and 8 bases at J, with 13 bases between. CDR3 length: 14 residues. Here the CDR3 DNA reads TGCGCCAGCAGCTTGATGATAACCCAAGATGAGCAGTTCTTC. It translates to CASSLMITQDEQFF.

This clonotype came up a few times. This chain uses TRBV5-4 with TRBJ2-7; TRBD2 agrees at 9 bases. V was pared by 6 bases and J by 5 bases, with 15 bases of the junction left unmatched. This CDR3 spans 16 amino acids. In germline, CDR1 is SGHNT, CDR2 YYREEE (reference sequence). Written as DNA, the CDR3 is TGTGCCAGCAACCGAGACGTTAGCGGGAGAGTCGACGAGCAGTACTTC. Translation gives CASNRDVSGRVDEQYF.

As for this clonotype: One end of the junction does not line up with germline, which may come from a read error. CDR3 bases: TGCGCCAGCAGCCAAGATCTGGGGGTACCCTATTTC. Amino acids: CASSQDLGVPYF. The chain combines TRBV4-1 with TRBJ1-2, with D perhaps matching TRBD1 (5 bases). Germline V gene lookup returns CDR1 MGHRA and CDR2 YSYEKL. CDR3 length: 12 residues.

This clonotype was observed a few times. The chain is built from TRBV7-8 and TRBJ2-7, with 12 bases matching TRBD2. Trimming took 3 bases from V and 5 from J; bases not matched to a gene: 5. There are 15 residues in the CDR3. The germline V gene has CDR1 SGHVS and CDR2 FQNEAQ. CDR3 nucleotides: TGTGCCAGCAGCTTCCGGACTAGCGGGACCAACGAGCAGTACGTC. Encoded protein: CASSFRTSGTNEQYV.

A note on this clonotype: A read error is possible here, since a much larger clone lies one base away. The genes are TRBV7-2 and TRBJ1-4; D unresolved. CDR1 and CDR2 from the germline V gene are SGHTA and FQGNSA. This CDR3 is 15 amino acids long. CDR3 nucleotides: TGTGCCAGCAGAAGCCGTCCAGCAACTAATGAAAGACTGTTTTTT. Its translation: CASRSRPATNERLFF.

The J gene is TRBJ1-5, the V gene TRBV6-1, with 8 bases that match TRBD1. Germline CDR1 reads MNHNS; CDR2 reads SASEGT. This CDR3 region has 15 residues. V lost 1 base, J lost 12 bases, and 11 bases stayed unmatched. The CDR3: CASSEDTGTGRIQHF. The CDR3 nucleotides are TGTGCCAGCAGTGAAGACACCGGGACAGGAAGGATCCAGCATTTT.

This clonotype appeared many times. The CDR3, as DNA: TGTGCCAGCAGCTTTGGACCCCAAGAGACCCAGTACTTC. Translation: CASSFGPQETQYF. V and J are TRBV7-2 and TRBJ2-5; D gene uncertain. Deletions cut 3 bases from V and 1 base from J, with 6 bases between. The CDR3 has 13 amino acids. CDR1 and CDR2 from the germline V gene are SGHTA and FQGNSA.

In its sample, this clonotype was seen many times. The rearrangement uses TRBV7-2 and TRBJ2-7, with a possible D match to TRBD2 (6 bases). V was cut by 5 bases and J by 6 bases, with 23 bases left in between. The CDR3 length is 16 residues. Germline V gives CDR1 SGHTA, CDR2 FQGNSA. The CDR3 coding sequence is TGTGCCAGCAGCCCCGGATCCGGGACTGGGGTGGTCGAGCAGTACTTC. This gives the protein CASSPGSGTGVVEQYF.